This T cell receptor beta chain was identified during a study of blood T cells in healthy people across ages. Points from the study as a whole: In older individuals, TCR beta diversity per million T cells was lower, falling roughly linearly with age.

As regards this clonotype: Its antigen is unidentified.

The use of a sample-barcoded 5' primer and a J-beta primer mix characterized a second PCR of about 7 to 12 cycles. One entry per CDR3 protein results from TCRdb running MiXCR on the 5' RACE reads. The sample consists of about 500,000 distinct CDR3 sequences, 20% to 30% of them appearing once. Germline loops: CDR1 SNHLY, CDR2 FYNNEI. V was pared by 1 base and J by 7 bases, with 8 bases between. The CDR3 runs 13 residues. These data are also associated with another study on T cells of mothers and their children. That work states: Researchers put all of the extracted RNA into cDNA synthesis, using roughly 1.5 ug per 15 ul.

This TCR derives from a boy aged 5 to 17 in good health. Sequenced material: blood. The rearrangement links TRBV2 to TRBJ2-4, with D perhaps assigned TRBD1 or TRBD2 (6 bases each). Written as DNA, the CDR3 is TGTGCCAGCAGTGAAGAGGGGGGTAACATTCAGTACTTC. This encodes CASSEEGGNIQYF.